One and the same sample provided the 22 T cell receptor beta chains below, sequenced in a study of T-cell memory formation after mild COVID-19. Via MiXCR, TCRdb re-called the 5' RACE reads, giving one row per CDR3 protein. The repertoire includes around 320,000 distinct CDR3 sequences, 13% to 15% of them detected once, and about 21% sits in the top ten. Sequencing input: PBMCs or a T cell subset sorted from them (not recorded which). These receptors all stem from a man between 18 and 29 years old who had mild COVID-19 (a few samples of this study predate the infection). Cell type and time point are not known.

CDR3 bases: TGTGCCAGCAGCCCGCTAGACAGGGTTGGCGAGCAGTACTTC. It is translated as CASSPLDRVGEQYF. The V and J genes are TRBV3-1 and TRBJ2-7; 7 bases match TRBD1. Germline values: CDR1 LGHDT, CDR2 YNNKEL (reference sequence). The CDR3 spans 14 residues. With 4 bases clipped from V and 6 bases from J, the junction kept 9 bases outside the gene matches.

The V and J genes are TRBV4-3 and TRBJ2-1, with D maybe TRBD1 (6 bases). V shed 3 bases and J shed 7 bases, with 19 bases lying between them. The CDR3 has 16 amino acids. Germline CDR1 is LGHNA and CDR2 is YSLEER. Written as DNA, the CDR3 is TGCGCCAGCAGCCATGAACAGGGCCCTGCCCCAAATGAGCAGTTCTTC. The encoded protein is CASSHEQGPAPNEQFF.

In this sample, this clonotype turned up a few times. The chain uses TRBV29-1 and TRBJ2-7, with D possibly being TRBD1 or TRBD2 (5 bases each). The CDR3 has 12 amino acids. Per the germline V gene, CDR1 is SQVTM and CDR2 is ANQGSEA. V lost 2 bases and J lost 3, with 8 bases in between. CDR3 amino acids: CSVELRGYEQYF. CDR3 nucleotides: TGCAGCGTTGAACTGAGGGGCTACGAGCAGTACTTC.

This clonotype was observed a handful of times. V gene TRBV28 combines with J gene TRBJ1-4; TRBD1 matches 8 bases. The germline V gene has CDR1 MDHEN and CDR2 SYDVKM. The CDR3 runs 16 residues. V lost 6 bases and J lost 8; bases outside the gene matches: 14. For the CDR3, the DNA is TGTGCCAGCAGGGCAGGGGGCTGGCTAGTCCGAGAAAAACTGTTTTTT. The encoded protein is CASRAGGWLVREKLFF.

This clonotype was detected only once. The J gene is TRBJ2-3, the V gene TRBV6-4, with TRBD2 identical over 12 bases. Germline V gives CDR1 MRHNA, CDR2 SNTAGT. V dropped 4 bases and J dropped 4; count of bases not matched to a gene: 3. The CDR3 is 15 amino acids. CDR3 coding DNA: TGTGCCAGCAGTGCGACTAGCGGGGGATCAGATACGCAGTATTTT. Its protein product is CASSATSGGSDTQYF.

This clonotype came up a few times. This chain uses TRBV20-1 with TRBJ2-7; 7 bases are shared with TRBD1. V shed 5 bases, J shed 0 bases, and the junction held 4 bases outside the gene matches. In germline, CDR1 is DFQATT, CDR2 SNEGSKA (reference sequence). This CDR3 has 13 amino acids. CDR3 nucleotide sequence: TGCAGTGCTTTTTCAGGGGGCTCCTACGAGCAGTACTTC. Amino acid sequence: CSAFSGGSYEQYF.

The chain is built from TRBV7-2 and TRBJ2-7; TRBD1 matches at 7 bases. This CDR3 has 15 amino acids. Germline CDR1 is SGHTA and CDR2 is FQGNSA. V trimming: 7 bases; J trimming: 3 bases; junction bases outside the gene matches: 12. The CDR3 is CASNKQGTGRYEQYF. DNA of the CDR3: TGTGCCAGCAACAAACAGGGGACGGGTCGCTACGAGCAGTACTTC.

This clonotype has more than one count but fewer than ten. The DNA for the CDR3 is TGTGCCACCAGCAGGATGACCGCAGGAAGGAACAAAAACATTCAGTACTTC. Translating gives CATSRMTAGRNKNIQYF. This chain connects TRBV15 to TRBJ2-4; D call uncertain. V was pared by 3 bases and J by 3 bases, with 18 bases between. CDR3 length: 17 residues. The germline V gene encodes CDR1 LNHNV and CDR2 YYDKDF (reference sequence).

This clonotype appeared a few times. This chain joins TRBV25-1 and TRBJ2-2; D gene unclear. This CDR3 has 14 residues. The V gene lost 0 bases and the J gene lost 6 bases, with 8 bases spanning the gap. The germline CDR1 and CDR2 sequences are MGHDK and SYGVNS. The CDR3 here is CASSEYIGAGELFF. The CDR3 nucleotides read TGTGCCAGCAGTGAATATATTGGGGCCGGGGAGCTGTTTTTT. The full variable domain, with the rest looked up from reference TRBV25-1 and TRBJ2-2, is EADIYQTPRYLVIGTGKKITLECSQTMGHDKMYWYQQDPGMELHLIHYSYGVNSTEKGDLSSESTVSRIRTEHFPLTLESARPSHTSQYLCASSEYIGAGELFFGEGSRLTVL.

The gene calls are TRBV19 and TRBJ1-5; D gene uncertain. CDR1 is LNHDA, CDR2 SQIVND, per germline (reference sequence). Trimming pared 8 bases from V and 3 bases from J, leaving 8 bases between. CDR3 length equals 12 residues. For the CDR3, the DNA is TGTGCCAGTTCGAGGGTCAATCAGCCCCAGCATTTT. It yields the protein CASSRVNQPQHF.

The table lists this clonotype with many counts. This chain uses TRBV6-2 or TRBV6-3 with TRBJ1-4, with a possible D match to TRBD1 (5 bases). Trimming left V 7 bases short and J 5 bases short, with 14 bases between. The CDR3 is 14 amino acids. CDR1 is MNHEY, CDR2 SVGEGT, per germline. The CDR3 sequence: CASTPGRENEKLFF. In DNA, the CDR3 is TGTGCCAGCACCCCGGGACGTGAGAATGAAAAACTGTTTTTT.

The chain couples TRBV5-1 to TRBJ1-5; D not resolved. This CDR3 region has 14 residues. Per the germline V gene, CDR1 is SGHRS and CDR2 is YFSETQ. V was shortened by 4 bases and J by 2 bases, with 10 bases between the two germline ends. The CDR3 protein is CASSPDGGNQPQHF. For the CDR3, the DNA is TGCGCCAGCAGCCCGGACGGTGGCAATCAGCCCCAGCATTTT.

The table lists this clonotype with a few counts. The CDR3 loop reads CASSQEGGRVYGYTF. The CDR3 DNA reads TGCGCCAGCAGCCAAGAGGGGGGGCGCGTCTATGGCTACACCTTC. The chain joins TRBV4-3 to TRBJ1-2; tentative D call: TRBD1 (6 bases). The CDR3 has 15 residues. V lost 0 bases, J lost 4 bases, and 12 bases lay in between. Germline loops: CDR1 LGHNA, CDR2 YSLEER.

This clonotype was counted between two and nine times. The chain employs TRBV18 and TRBJ1-1; D possibly corresponds to TRBD1 (6 bases). The germline V gene has CDR1 KGHSH and CDR2 LQKENI. This CDR3 is built from 13 residues. The V and J ends lost 1 base and 5 bases respectively, with 8 bases between them. CDR3: CASSPQGETEAFF. In DNA, the CDR3 is TGTGCCAGCTCACCACAGGGGGAGACTGAAGCTTTCTTT.

This clonotype was observed a few times. The chain employs TRBV4-1 and TRBJ1-1; 7 bases fit TRBD1. The CDR3 is 14 amino acids. J lost 10 bases, V lost 0 bases, and 8 bases had no gene match. The germline V gene encodes CDR1 MGHRA and CDR2 YSYEKL. This CDR3 is CASSQDEQGNGAFF. CDR3 coding DNA: TGCGCCAGCAGCCAAGATGAACAGGGGAATGGAGCTTTCTTT.

The chain has TRBV4-2 and TRBJ2-6; the match to TRBD1 covers 8 bases. The germline CDR1 and CDR2 sequences are LGHNA and YNFKEQ. V was clipped by 1 base and J by 1 base; unmatched bases: 6. The CDR3 is 18 residues long. The CDR3: CASSQVQGAFSGANVLTF. As DNA, the CDR3 is TGTGCCAGCAGCCAAGTTCAGGGGGCTTTTTCTGGGGCCAACGTCCTGACTTTC.

This clonotype was picked up a small number of times. V and J are TRBV20-1 and TRBJ1-5; D remains unclear. Trimming stripped 5 bases from V and 5 bases from J, with 10 bases between. In germline, CDR1 is DFQATT, CDR2 SNEGSKA (reference sequence). The CDR3 is 12 residues long. CDR3 coding DNA: TGCAGTGCTGCTAAAGCGGATCAGCCCCAGCATTTT. Amino acids: CSAAKADQPQHF.

Of note for this clonotype: One end of the junction is discordant with germline, which a read error may explain. The chain has TRBV7-9 and TRBJ2-2; 11 bases are a match to TRBD1. There are 16 residues in the CDR3. Germline V gene data show CDR1 as SEHNR and CDR2 as FQNEAQ (reference sequence). The CDR3 is CASSEQDRGQTGELIF. The CDR3 DNA is TGTGCCAGCAGCGAACAGGACAGGGGGCAGACCGGGGAGCTGATTTTT.

The genes are TRBV7-9 and TRBJ2-5; tentative D call: TRBD1 (7 bases). The germline V gene encodes CDR1 SEHNR and CDR2 FQNEAQ (reference sequence). This CDR3 is 17 amino acids long. V was pared by 5 bases and J by 2 bases, with 21 bases between. Here the CDR3 DNA reads TGTGCCAGCAGCCAGGGGGACGGCTCGACTAGGCAAGAGACCCAGTACTTC. Translation gives CASSQGDGSTRQETQYF.

This clonotype showed up just a few times. V is TRBV6-6 and J is TRBJ2-7, with 8 bases identical to TRBD2. The CDR3 extends over 14 amino acids. Germline-derived CDR1 and CDR2 are MNHNY and SVGAGI (reference sequence). Losses at the gene ends were 2 bases for V and 3 bases for J; bases not matched to a gene: 3. In DNA form, the CDR3 reads TGTGCCAGCAGTTACGACGCGGGGGGCTACGAGCAGTACGTC. It yields the protein CASSYDAGGYEQYV.

This clonotype was observed many times. The chain uses TRBV29-1 and TRBJ2-1, with D maybe TRBD1 (6 bases). Trimming pared 3 bases from V and 4 bases from J, leaving 10 bases between. Germline assignment: CDR1 SQVTM and CDR2 ANQGSEA. The length of the CDR3 is 13 residues. CDR3 protein: CSVDRDTYNEQFF. CDR3 DNA sequence: TGCAGCGTTGACCGGGACACGTACAATGAGCAGTTCTTC.

This clonotype was seen a few times. The rearrangement uses TRBV9 and TRBJ1-2; TRBD1 is a possible D gene (6 bases). Trimming left V 4 bases short and J 6 bases short, with 19 bases between. This CDR3 spans 15 amino acids. The V gene's germline CDR1 is SGDLS and CDR2 YYNGEE. The CDR3 loop is CASSTAGGGRNGYTF. The CDR3 DNA follows: TGTGCCAGCAGCACCGCAGGAGGGGGAAGGAATGGCTACACCTTC. Drawing the rest from reference TRBV9 and TRBJ1-2, the complete variable domain is DSGVTQTPKHLITATGQRVTLRCSPRSGDLSVYWYQQSLDQGLQFLIQYYNGEERAKGNILERFSAQQFPDLHSELNLSSLELGDSALYFCASSTAGGGRNGYTFGSGTRLTVV.